Shown below are 7 T cell receptor beta chains from a single sample sequenced in a study of post-analysis software for immune sequencing data. Study findings and constraints: Relative to controls, patients had about 5 TRBV segments at higher frequency, with TRBV5-6, TRBV5-1 and TRBV20-1 among these.

The authors incorporated unique molecular identifiers into the TCR beta cDNA libraries. Using its own MiXCR run on the PCR reads, TCRdb lists one record per CDR3 protein. Among roughly 580,000 distinct CDR3 sequences, roughly 45% were seen once, and the ten largest hold more than 1.5%. Antigens of these TCRs are unknown. Sequenced: blood. The source is a girl aged 10-17 years with multiple sclerosis.

This sequence joins TRBV24-1 and TRBJ2-1; D tentatively reads TRBD1 or TRBD2 (5 bases each). V gave up 3 bases and J gave up 5 bases, with 13 bases separating them. Germline-derived CDR1 and CDR2 are KGHDR and SFDVKD. This CDR3 has 15 residues. The CDR3 loop reads CATSDTRGDHNEQFF. CDR3 bases: TGTGCCACCAGTGATACTAGGGGCGACCACAATGAGCAGTTCTTC.

The CDR3 region has the DNA TGTGCCAGCAGCTCGTTGACCGGGACTAGCAGGGCTTCCTACAATGAGCAGTTCTTC. This sequence encodes CASSSLTGTSRASYNEQFF. The chain is built from TRBV7-9 and TRBJ2-1; 9 bases line up with TRBD2. Trimming cost V 4 bases and J 1 base; bases outside gene matches: 14. This CDR3 region has 19 residues. Germline CDR1 reads SEHNR; CDR2 reads FQNEAQ (reference sequence). Full variable domain (outside the CDR3, taken from reference TRBV7-9 and TRBJ2-1): DTGVSQNPRHKITKRGQNVTFRCDPISEHNRLYWYRQTLGQGPEFLTYFQNEAQLEKSRLLSDRFSAERPKGSFSTLEIQRTEQGDSAMYLCASSSLTGTSRASYNEQFFGPGTRLTVL.

This clonotype has a single count. J is TRBJ2-7 and V is TRBV11-2; D is possibly TRBD1 (6 bases). Trimming took 4 bases from V and 4 from J, leaving 20 bases between them. The CDR3 extends over 16 amino acids. Germline CDR1 and CDR2: SGHAT and FQNNGV. Here the CDR3 DNA reads TGTGCCAGCAGCTCAAACAGGGCCCGTGGCCGATACGAGCAGTACTTC. It is translated as CASSSNRARGRYEQYF.

This clonotype showed up just a few times. The chain links TRBV12-3 or TRBV12-4 to TRBJ2-3; D could derive from TRBD1 or TRBD2 (5 bases each). Trimming removed 6 bases from V and 5 bases from J, with 21 bases in between. This CDR3 is 16 amino acids long. In DNA form, the CDR3 reads TGTGCCAGCAGGCGGCCGGGCGAAGGGACGGTAGATACGCAGTATTTT. It translates to CASRRPGEGTVDTQYF.

The V gene is TRBV20-1, the J gene TRBJ2-7; D gene uncertain. Trimming took 0 bases from V and 5 from J, leaving 8 bases between them. CDR1 DFQATT and CDR2 SNEGSKA come from the germline V gene (reference sequence). This CDR3 comprises 12 residues. The CDR3: CSARDADHEQYF. The CDR3 coding sequence is TGCAGTGCTAGAGATGCGGACCACGAGCAGTACTTC.

The rearrangement joins TRBV7-9 to TRBJ1-2, with a weak D call TRBD1 (6 bases). V was cut by 1 base and J by 4 bases, with 7 bases left in between. The germline V gene encodes CDR1 SEHNR and CDR2 FQNEAQ (reference sequence). The CDR3 spans 13 residues. CDR3 nucleotide sequence: TGTGCCAGCAGCTTAGAGGGGGTCTATGGCTACACCTTC. Its translation is CASSLEGVYGYTF.

The chain joins TRBV4-2 to TRBJ2-3; D is perhaps TRBD1 (5 bases). V was clipped by 3 bases and J by 5 bases, with 12 bases between them. This CDR3 has 14 amino acids. Germline CDR1 LGHNA, CDR2 YNFKEQ. CDR3 sequence reads: CASSHLGLRDTQYF. The CDR3 coding sequence is TGTGCCAGCAGCCACCTGGGGCTTCGAGATACGCAGTATTTT.